The entry that follows covers one T cell receptor (beta chain) sequence. This table comes from immunoSEQ multiplex PCR, and its TCRdb copy is limited to in-frame clones, with some not included. The sample holds around 1,100,000 clones, roughly 77% seen once. The CDR3 is 13 residues long. Germline CDR1 and CDR2: SGHNT and YYREEE (reference sequence). The V and J ends lost 4 bases and 4 bases respectively, with 12 bases between them. This sample was included in a study of shared clonotypes between healthy human individuals. Study information: For every donor, three CD4 naive, three CD4 memory, two CD8 naive and one CD8 memory plates were used.

This receptor was obtained from a man aged 18 to 29 in good health. Some clones in this sample may be carry-over from other donors' samples. The sample consisted of memory CD4+ T cells from PBMCs. As for subset: CD45RA-negative fraction. The J gene is TRBJ2-7, the V gene TRBV5-4, with D possibly TRBD1 on 5 matching bases. This CDR3 is CASSLQQGYEQYF. CDR3 in DNA: TGTGCCAGCAGCCTACAGCAGGGTTACGAGCAGTACTTC.